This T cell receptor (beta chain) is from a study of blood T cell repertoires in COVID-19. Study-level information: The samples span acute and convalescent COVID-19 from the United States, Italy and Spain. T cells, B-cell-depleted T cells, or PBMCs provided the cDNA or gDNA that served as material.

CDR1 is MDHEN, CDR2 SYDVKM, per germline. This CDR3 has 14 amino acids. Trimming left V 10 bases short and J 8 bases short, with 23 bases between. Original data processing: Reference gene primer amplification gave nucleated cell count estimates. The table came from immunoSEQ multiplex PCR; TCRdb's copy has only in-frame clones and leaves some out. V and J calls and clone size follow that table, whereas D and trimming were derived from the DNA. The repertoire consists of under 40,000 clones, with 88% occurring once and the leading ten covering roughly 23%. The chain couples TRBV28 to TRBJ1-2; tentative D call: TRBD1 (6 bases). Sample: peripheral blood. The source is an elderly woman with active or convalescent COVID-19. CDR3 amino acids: CATDTPERGGGYTF. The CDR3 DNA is TGTGCCACCGACACCCCGGAACGGGGGGGCGGCTACACCTTC.